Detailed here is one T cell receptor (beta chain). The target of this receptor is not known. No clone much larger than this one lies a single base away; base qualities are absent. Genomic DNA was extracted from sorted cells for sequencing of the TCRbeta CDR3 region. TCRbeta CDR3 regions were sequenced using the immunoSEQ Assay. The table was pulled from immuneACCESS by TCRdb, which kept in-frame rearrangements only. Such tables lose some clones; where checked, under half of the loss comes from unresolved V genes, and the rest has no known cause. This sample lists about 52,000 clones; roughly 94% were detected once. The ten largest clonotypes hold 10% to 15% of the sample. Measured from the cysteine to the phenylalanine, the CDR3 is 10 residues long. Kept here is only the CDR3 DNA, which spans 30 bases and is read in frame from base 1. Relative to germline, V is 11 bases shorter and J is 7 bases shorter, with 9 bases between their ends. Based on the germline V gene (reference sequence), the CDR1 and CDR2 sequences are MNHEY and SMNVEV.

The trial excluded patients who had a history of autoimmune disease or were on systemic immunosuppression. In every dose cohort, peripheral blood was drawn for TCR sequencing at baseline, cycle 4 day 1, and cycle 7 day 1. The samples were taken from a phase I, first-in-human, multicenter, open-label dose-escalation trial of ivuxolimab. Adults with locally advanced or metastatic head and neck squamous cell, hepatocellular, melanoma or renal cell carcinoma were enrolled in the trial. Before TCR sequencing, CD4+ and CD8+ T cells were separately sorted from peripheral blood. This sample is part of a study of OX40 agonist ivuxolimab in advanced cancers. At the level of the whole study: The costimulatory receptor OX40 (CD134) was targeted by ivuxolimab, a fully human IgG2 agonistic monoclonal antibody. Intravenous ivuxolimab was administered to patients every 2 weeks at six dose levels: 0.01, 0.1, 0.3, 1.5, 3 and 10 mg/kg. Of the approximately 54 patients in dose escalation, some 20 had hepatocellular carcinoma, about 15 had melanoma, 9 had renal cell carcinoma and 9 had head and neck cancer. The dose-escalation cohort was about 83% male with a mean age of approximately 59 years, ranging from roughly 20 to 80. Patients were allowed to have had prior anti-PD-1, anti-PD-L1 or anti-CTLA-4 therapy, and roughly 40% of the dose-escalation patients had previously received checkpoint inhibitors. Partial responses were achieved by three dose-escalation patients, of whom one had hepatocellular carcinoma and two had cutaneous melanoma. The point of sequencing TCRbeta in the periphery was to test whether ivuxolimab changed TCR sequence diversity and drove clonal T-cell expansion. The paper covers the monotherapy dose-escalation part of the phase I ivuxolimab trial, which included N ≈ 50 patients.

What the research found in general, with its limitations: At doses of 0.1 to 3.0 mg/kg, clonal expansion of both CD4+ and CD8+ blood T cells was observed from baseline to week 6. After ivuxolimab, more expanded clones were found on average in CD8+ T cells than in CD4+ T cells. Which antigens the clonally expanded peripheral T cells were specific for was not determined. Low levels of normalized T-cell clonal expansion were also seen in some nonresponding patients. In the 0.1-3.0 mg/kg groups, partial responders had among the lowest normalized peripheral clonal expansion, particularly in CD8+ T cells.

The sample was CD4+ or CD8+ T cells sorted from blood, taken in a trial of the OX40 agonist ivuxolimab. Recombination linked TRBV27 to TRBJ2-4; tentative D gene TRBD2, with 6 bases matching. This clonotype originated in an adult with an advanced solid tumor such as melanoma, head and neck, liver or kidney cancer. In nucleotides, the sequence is TGTGCCCCCGCGGGGAACATTCAGTACTTC. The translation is CAPAGNIQYF.